This T cell receptor (beta chain) was captured by sequencing in a study of T-cell memory formation after mild COVID-19. Whole-study context: TCR clusters showed largely donor specificity.

The CDR3 consists of 14 residues. Losses at the gene ends were 0 bases for V and 7 bases for J; bases not matched to a gene: 5. Germline V lookup: CDR1 SGHRS, CDR2 YFSETQ. TCRdb reprocessed the 5' RACE reads with MiXCR, giving one entry per CDR3 protein. The table records 100,000 to 130,000 distinct CDR3 sequences, roughly a sixth of them present only once. General study points: CD4/CD8 balance characterized clones contracting day 15 to 85, and CD4+ skew characterized later expanders.

This clonotype was found a few times. Antigen: not known. The receptor was derived from a man aged 18 to 29 who had mild COVID-19 (a few samples of this study predate the infection). Cell type and time point are not known. The sequencing input was PBMCs or a T cell subset sorted from them (not recorded which). This chain joins TRBV5-1 and TRBJ1-1, with 8 bases identical to TRBD1. CDR3 bases: TGCGCCAGCAGCTTGGCCGGGACAGGTCATGAAGCTTTCTTT. Protein sequence: CASSLAGTGHEAFF. Using reference TRBV5-1 and TRBJ1-1 for the parts outside the CDR3, the full variable domain is KAGVTQTPRYLIKTRGQQVTLSCSPISGHRSVSWYQQTPGQGLQFLFEYFSETQRNKGNFPGRFSGRQFSNSRSEMNVSTLELGDSALYLCASSLAGTGHEAFFGQGTRLTVV.